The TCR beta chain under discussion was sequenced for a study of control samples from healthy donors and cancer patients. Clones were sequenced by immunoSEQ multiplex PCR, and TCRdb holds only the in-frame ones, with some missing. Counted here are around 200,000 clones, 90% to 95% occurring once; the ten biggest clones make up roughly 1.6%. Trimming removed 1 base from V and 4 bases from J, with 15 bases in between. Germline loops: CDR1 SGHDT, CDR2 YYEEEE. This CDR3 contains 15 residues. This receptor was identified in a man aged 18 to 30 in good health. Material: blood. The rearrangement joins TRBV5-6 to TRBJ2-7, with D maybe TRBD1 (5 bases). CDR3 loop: CASSLYLFRVYEQYF. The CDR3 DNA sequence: TGTGCCAGCAGCTTGTACCTATTCAGGGTTTACGAGCAGTACTTC.